These 4 T cell receptor beta chains originate from one sample sequenced in a study of tumor-infiltrating lymphocytes in primary liver carcinoma. Scientists recovered RNA and DNA together from approximately 20-30 mg of unsorted bulk tissue. Production of TCR beta cDNA used approximately 480 ng total RNA together with a constant-region primer. Sequencing libraries for TCR beta derived from three nested multiplex PCR rounds that used slightly modified ARM-PCR. A C-beta reverse primer was combined with TRBV1-TRBV30 forward primers in the first two PCR rounds, and each round had ten to eleven cycles. In TCRdb, the multiplex PCR reads were re-called with MiXCR into one record per CDR3 protein. The table has roughly 70,000 distinct CDR3 sequences, 71% seen once. The sample was liver tumor tissue from sampling region 4. Subset of the sample: tumor region T4, right-lateral pole. The receptor set was obtained from a middle-aged man with primary liver carcinoma and hepatitis B virus infection.

In regard to this clonotype: A read error may produce the germline difference seen at one junction end. The gene calls are TRBV4-3 and TRBJ1-2; D uncertain. Germline CDR1 LGHNA, CDR2 YSLEER. The CDR3 extends over 14 amino acids. The CDR3 region has the DNA TGCGCCAGTAGCCAAGATCTAGAGTTGGGGGGCTACACCTTC. Residues: CASSQDLELGGYTF.

In this sample, this clonotype turned up a few times. This may stem from a read error, because a much larger clone lies one nucleotide away. The CDR3 spells CASRDATGPQGTQYF. Here the CDR3 DNA reads TGTGCCAGCAGGGACGCGACAGGCCCCCAAGGGACCCAGTACTTC. The chain uses TRBV5-4 and TRBJ2-5; TRBD1 is a possible D gene (6 bases). There are 15 residues in the CDR3. Germline CDR1 SGHNT, CDR2 YYREEE (reference sequence). Looking up the rest from reference TRBV5-4 and TRBJ2-5 gives the full variable domain: ETGVTQSPTHLIKTRGQQVTLRCSSQSGHNTVSWYQQALGQGPQFIFQYYREEENGRGNFPPRFSGLQFPNYSSELNVNALELDDSALYLCASRDATGPQGTQYFGPGTRLLVL.

This clonotype was recorded at least ten times. A much more abundant neighbour one base away suggests this may be a read error. The chain links TRBV11-2 to TRBJ2-3; D perhaps matches TRBD1 (6 bases). CDR3 length equals 16 residues. Trimming took off 5 bases at V and 2 bases at J, with 17 bases between the two ends. Germline V gene lookup returns CDR1 SGHAT and CDR2 FQNNGV. CDR3 DNA sequence: TGTGCCAGCAGCAGAAGAAATACAGGGAACACAGATACGCAGTATTTT. Translating it yields CASSRRNTGNTDTQYF.

For this clonotype: This could be a read error, since a much larger clone is one nucleotide away. The V call is TRBV11-2, the J call TRBJ2-6; D may be TRBD1 or TRBD2 (5 bases each). The CDR3 has 15 amino acids. CDR1 is SGHAT, CDR2 FQNNGV, per germline. In DNA, the CDR3 is TGTGCCACCCAGCGGCCGCACTCTGGGGCCAACGTCCCGATTTTC. Translation gives CATQRPHSGANVPIF.